Below, 20 T cell receptor beta chains from the same sample are listed, as sequenced in a study of blood T cells in healthy people across ages (dated by TCRdb to about 2015). The library was prepared using 5' RACE. This sample was sequenced with an Illumina HiSeq 2500. A second PCR of roughly 7 to 11 cycles was performed with a sample-barcoded 5' primer and a J-beta primer mix. TCRdb trimmed the raw reads at Q25, called clones with MiXCR and kept productive beta chains. Rows merge per CDR3 protein into single entries with the most common DNA and genes. Within this sample are some 710,000 distinct CDR3 sequences, with 22% of them counted one time only. About 20% of the sample is in the top ten clones. The sample taken for sequencing was blood. These receptor sequences come from a man between 65 and 80 years old in good health.

This chain connects TRBV15 to TRBJ2-7, with TRBD1 matching 9 bases. Losses at the gene ends were 6 bases for V and 7 bases for J; bases not matched to a gene: 13. The CDR3 loop spans 15 amino acids. The V gene's germline CDR1 is LNHNV and CDR2 YYDKDF (reference sequence). The CDR3 reads CATRRDRVTTREQYF. The CDR3 DNA sequence: TGTGCCACCAGGAGGGACAGGGTTACTACTCGGGAGCAGTACTTC.

The chain carries TRBV7-9 and TRBJ1-3, with D possibly matching TRBD1 (5 bases). Germline V gives CDR1 SEHNR, CDR2 FQNEAQ (reference sequence). V gave up 0 bases and J gave up 4 bases, with 13 bases separating them. The CDR3 totals 16 residues. The chain's CDR3 is CASSLAGVISGNTIYF. CDR3 DNA sequence: TGTGCCAGCAGCTTAGCAGGGGTGATTTCCGGAAACACCATATATTTT.

The V gene is TRBV3-1, the J gene TRBJ1-1, with 7 nucleotides matching TRBD1. Germline CDR1 and CDR2: LGHDT and YNNKEL (reference sequence). The CDR3 totals 16 residues. With V trimmed by 6 bases and J by 2 bases, 12 bases remained unmatched. DNA of the CDR3: TGTGCCAGCAGGCGAACAGAGGGGGCCATTAACACTGAAGCTTTCTTT. Its translation is CASRRTEGAINTEAFF.

This clonotype has a handful of counts. The V and J genes are TRBV12-3 or TRBV12-4 and TRBJ1-2; D is perhaps TRBD1 (6 bases). Trimming removed 7 bases from V and 7 bases from J, with 16 bases in between. The CDR3 has 13 amino acids. The DNA for the CDR3 is TGTGCCAGCATCCCCTCAGGGGCTTTTGGCTACACCTTC. This sequence encodes CASIPSGAFGYTF.

This clonotype has a handful of counts. J is TRBJ2-5 and V is TRBV18; 10 nucleotides align to TRBD2. CDR3 length: 17 residues. The V and J ends lost 1 base and 1 base, in that order; junction bases with no gene match: 6. CDR1 is KGHSH and CDR2 is LQKENI in the germline V gene. The CDR3 loop is CASSPRGTSVSQETQYF. As DNA, the CDR3 is TGTGCCAGCTCACCACGCGGGACTAGCGTATCCCAAGAGACCCAGTACTTC. The full variable domain, in which reference TRBV18 and TRBJ2-5 provide the parts outside the CDR3, is NAGVMQNPRHLVRRRGQEARLRCSPMKGHSHVYWYRQLPEEGLKFMVYLQKENIIDESGMPKERFSAEFPKEGPSILRIQQVVRGDSAAYFCASSPRGTSVSQETQYFGPGTRLLVL.

The CDR3 protein is CASSDRGGSDTQYF. As DNA, the CDR3 is TGTGCCAGCAGCGACAGGGGAGGGTCAGATACGCAGTATTTT. The V and J genes are TRBV4-2 and TRBJ2-3; tentative D call: TRBD1 (8 bases). Germline values: CDR1 LGHNA, CDR2 YNFKEQ. With 5 bases removed from V and 4 bases from J, the gap between germline ends came to 13 bases. The CDR3 length is 14 residues.

This clonotype was counted only a few times. The V gene is TRBV10-3, the J gene TRBJ2-2; TRBD1 might be the D (6 bases). This CDR3 contains 13 residues. V lost 7 bases and J lost 5, with 11 bases in between. Germline loops: CDR1 ENHRY, CDR2 SYGVKD. Here the CDR3 DNA reads TGTGCCATCATGGGGGCGAGAACCGGGGAGCTGTTTTTT. Amino acid sequence: CAIMGARTGELFF.

The V call is TRBV12-3 or TRBV12-4, the J call TRBJ2-5; 10 bases are a match to TRBD2. The CDR3 is 15 residues long. With 5 bases clipped from V and 5 bases from J, the junction kept 8 bases outside the gene matches. As DNA, the CDR3 is TGTGCCAGCAGTCCCGGGACTAGCGCGGTGGAGACCCAGTACTTC. It codes for CASSPGTSAVETQYF.

The genes are TRBV5-1 and TRBJ1-6; D possibly corresponds to TRBD1 (6 bases). V dropped 4 bases and J dropped 4 bases, with 21 bases sitting between them. The CDR3 extends over 18 amino acids. Germline lookup yields CDR1 SGHRS and CDR2 YFSETQ. CDR3 region: CASSVGAMGPLYNSPLHF. The CDR3 DNA is TGCGCCAGCAGCGTGGGGGCCATGGGACCCCTTTATAATTCACCCCTCCACTTT. The full variable domain, in which reference TRBV5-1 and TRBJ1-6 provide the parts outside the CDR3, is KAGVTQTPRYLIKTRGQQVTLSCSPISGHRSVSWYQQTPGQGLQFLFEYFSETQRNKGNFPGRFSGRQFSNSRSEMNVSTLELGDSALYLCASSVGAMGPLYNSPLHFGNGTRLTVT.

The chain joins TRBV3-1 to TRBJ2-5, with D hard to call. The CDR3 runs to 12 residues. The V gene lost 1 base and the J gene lost 5 bases, with 5 bases spanning the gap. Germline values: CDR1 LGHDT, CDR2 YNNKEL (reference sequence). CDR3 in amino acids: CASSQVYETQYF. Here the CDR3 DNA reads TGTGCCAGCAGCCAAGTGTACGAGACCCAGTACTTC.

This clonotype has a handful of counts. This rearrangement joins TRBV20-1 to TRBJ2-6; 8 bases fit TRBD1. V was clipped by 4 bases and J by 5 bases; unmatched bases: 22. Germline CDR1 is DFQATT and CDR2 is SNEGSKA (reference sequence). The CDR3 sequence is 20 residues long. DNA of the CDR3: TGCAGTGCTACTGACAGGGGAGTTGCATCTTGGGCTAATAGGGCCAACGTCCTGACTTTC. This encodes CSATDRGVASWANRANVLTF.

The rearrangement links TRBV20-1 to TRBJ1-4; 9 positions agree with TRBD1. V was clipped by 5 bases and J by 5 bases; unmatched bases: 9. Germline loops: CDR1 DFQATT, CDR2 SNEGSKA (reference sequence). The CDR3 is 15 residues long. CDR3 protein: CSASSKDRGNEKLFF. For the CDR3, the DNA is TGCAGTGCTTCAAGCAAAGACAGGGGGAATGAAAAACTGTTTTTT.

The genes are TRBV6-1 and TRBJ2-3, with D unresolved. Germline V CDR1 and CDR2: MNHNS, SASEGT. Trimming took 0 bases from V and 3 from J, leaving 10 bases between them. This CDR3 is built from 15 residues. The CDR3 protein is CASSEASRRTDTQYF. The CDR3, as DNA: TGTGCCAGCAGTGAAGCCTCTCGTCGGACAGATACGCAGTATTTT.

This clonotype was detected only a few times. This chain connects TRBV29-1 to TRBJ2-7, with D tentatively TRBD1 (6 bases). The CDR3 totals 14 residues. The ends were cut back, 0 bases at V and 6 bases at J, with 15 bases in the middle. Per the germline V gene, CDR1 is SQVTM and CDR2 is ANQGSEA. The CDR3 DNA is TGCAGCGTTGAAGATCTCAGGGCAGGGGTCGAGCAGTACTTC. Residues: CSVEDLRAGVEQYF.

This clonotype has just a few counts. The chain employs TRBV6-5 and TRBJ2-7; tentatively, D is TRBD1 or TRBD2 (5 bases each). The CDR3 is made up of 13 amino acids. Germline values: CDR1 MNHEY, CDR2 SVGAGI. The ends were cut back, 4 bases at V and 2 bases at J, with 9 bases in the middle. CDR3 region: CASSWGSTYEQYF. The CDR3 DNA is TGTGCCAGCAGTTGGGGGTCTACCTACGAGCAGTACTTC.

The chain has TRBV27 and TRBJ1-5, with 9 bases identical to TRBD1. Trimming removed 5 bases from V and 5 bases from J; junction bases left unmatched: 13. The CDR3 loop spans 17 amino acids. Germline values: CDR1 MNHEY, CDR2 SMNVEV (reference sequence). The CDR3 protein is CASSPNTGTGWHQPQHF. As DNA, the CDR3 is TGTGCCAGCAGTCCAAATACTGGGACAGGGTGGCATCAGCCCCAGCATTTT.

This clonotype was seen more than once but under ten times. The chain carries TRBV19 and TRBJ2-1, with TRBD2 matching over 7 bases. Trimming removed 3 bases from V and 1 base from J; junction bases left unmatched: 3. The CDR3 covers 15 residues. Germline V gives CDR1 LNHDA, CDR2 SQIVND (reference sequence). The CDR3 here is CASSIPGGSYNEQFF. The DNA for the CDR3 is TGTGCCAGTAGTATCCCCGGGGGGTCCTACAATGAGCAGTTCTTC.

The chain has TRBV20-1 and TRBJ2-5; possible D gene TRBD2, 6 bases. Germline assignment: CDR1 DFQATT and CDR2 SNEGSKA (reference sequence). Trimming removed 3 bases from V and 2 bases from J, with 13 bases in between. The CDR3 has 14 residues. CDR3 sequence: CSARQGLPQETQYF. The DNA of the CDR3 is TGCAGTGCTAGGCAGGGACTCCCACAAGAGACCCAGTACTTC.

The chain joins TRBV20-1 to TRBJ2-1, with 13 bases lining up with TRBD2. Germline lookup yields CDR1 DFQATT and CDR2 SNEGSKA (reference sequence). The V and J ends lost 5 bases and 5 bases, in that order; junction bases with no gene match: 15. CDR3 length equals 18 residues. CDR3 in DNA: TGCAGTGCTGGTGCCACGCTTATACTAGCGGGAGGGGACAATGAGCAGTTCTTC. This gives the protein CSAGATLILAGGDNEQFF.

This clonotype has just a few counts. The rearrangement links TRBV7-9 to TRBJ1-2; D gene unclear. Germline values: CDR1 SEHNR, CDR2 FQNEAQ (reference sequence). V lost 1 base to trimming and J lost 11 bases, with 17 bases between them. The length of the CDR3 is 14 residues. CDR3 sequence: CASSLDIQGAGYTF. CDR3 nucleotide sequence: TGTGCCAGCAGCTTAGACATTCAAGGAGCTGGGTACACCTTC.